This T cell receptor (beta chain) was found in a study of OX40 agonist ivuxolimab in advanced cancers. Collection of blood occurred at baseline, at cycle 4 day 1, and at cycle 7 day 1. Whole-study findings and limits: Expanded clones tended on average to be more numerous among CD8+ T cells than CD4+.

Comments on this clone: Its target is unknown.

The CDR3 consists of 14 residues. Trimming removed 0 bases from V and 4 bases from J, with 9 bases in between. Germline V gene lookup returns CDR1 LNHNV and CDR2 YYDKDF (reference sequence). Sequenced by immunoSEQ multiplex PCR; TCRdb stores in-frame clones only, minus some. Found here are roughly 42,000 clones, approximately 86% of them singletons; the top ten hold just under 15%. This specimen consisted of CD4+ or CD8+ T cells sorted from blood, obtained in a trial of the OX40 agonist ivuxolimab. The chain has TRBV15 and TRBJ1-2; TRBD1 is a possible D gene (6 bases). The clonotype comes from an adult with an advanced solid tumor such as melanoma, head and neck, liver or kidney cancer. The CDR3: CATSRDSGAYGYTF. For the CDR3, the DNA is TGTGCCACCAGCAGAGATTCAGGGGCCTATGGCTACACCTTC.